One sample yielded the 6 T cell receptor beta chains listed below, sequenced in a study of glioma-infiltrating T cells. Amplification of TCR alpha and beta CDR3 regions from RNA used iRepertoire nested multiplex PCR. TCRdb itself ran the multiplex PCR reads through MiXCR, one entry per CDR3 protein. Among 100,000 to 150,000 distinct CDR3 sequences listed, 24% were seen once. Sequenced material: glioma tissue, nonneoplastic brain tissue, or PBMCs (not recorded which). These receptor sequences come from a human donor with low-grade glioma or glioblastoma, undergoing nonglioma brain surgery, or in good health (not recorded which).

The J gene is TRBJ2-5, the V gene TRBV20-1; 7 positions agree with TRBD1. The J segment lost 2 bases and the V segment lost 7 bases, leaving 4 bases of the junction unmatched. This CDR3 has 12 residues. The germline CDR1 and CDR2 sequences are DFQATT and SNEGSKA (reference sequence). The CDR3 region has the DNA TGCAGTGTCCCAGGGGGACAAGAGACCCAGTACTTC. As protein: CSVPGGQETQYF.

The chain uses TRBV7-3 and TRBJ1-1; D is ambiguous. The CDR3 has 13 amino acids. The V end lost 2 bases, the J end lost 2 bases, and 6 bases lay between the germline ends. Germline V lookup: CDR1 SGHTA, CDR2 FQGTGA. DNA of the CDR3: TGTGCCAGCAGCTTATTACACAACACTGAAGCTTTCTTT. Its translation: CASSLLHNTEAFF.

About this clonotype: One base away lies a much larger clone, so this may be a sequencing read error. The chain employs TRBV15 and TRBJ2-1; D is possibly TRBD2 (6 bases). This CDR3 spans 15 amino acids. Germline loops: CDR1 LNHNV, CDR2 YYDKDF (reference sequence). Trimming left V 5 bases short and J 0 bases short, with 11 bases between. DNA of the CDR3: TGTGCCACCAGCGGAGGGGCCAACTCCTACAATGAGCAGTTCTTC. It encodes CATSGGANSYNEQFF.

This clonotype turned up a few times. The chain employs TRBV6-1 and TRBJ2-7, with D unresolved. Trimming shortened V by 1 base and J by 0 bases, and 13 bases separated the two germline ends. The CDR3 has 16 residues. The V gene's germline CDR1 is MNHNS and CDR2 SASEGT. CDR3 DNA: TGTGCCAGCAGTGAAGGGCCGGGTAAGGTCTCCTACGAGCAGTACGTC. Translated: CASSEGPGKVSYEQYV.

Concerning this clonotype itself: This may be a read error, as it is one base from a much larger clone. The rearrangement joins TRBV15 to TRBJ2-5; D is unclear. The CDR3 runs to 12 residues. The V end was cut by 0 bases, the J end by 7 bases, with 6 bases between. The germline V gene encodes CDR1 LNHNV and CDR2 YYDKDF (reference sequence). For the CDR3, the DNA is TGTGCCACCAGCAGAGATAGTGGGACCCAGTACTTC. Encoded protein: CATSRDSGTQYF.

CDR3 coding DNA: TGTGCCAGCAGAGTTGAGGGCTCGGGGGGGACCCAGTACTTC. This gives the protein CASRVEGSGGTQYF. The V call is TRBV7-2, the J call TRBJ2-5; 7 nucleotides align to TRBD2. With 6 bases clipped from V and 7 bases from J, the junction kept 11 bases outside the gene matches. The CDR3 loop spans 14 amino acids. Germline V gives CDR1 SGHTA, CDR2 FQGNSA.